A selection of T cell receptor beta chains follows, all from one sample in a study of blood T cells in healthy people across ages. TCRdb called the 5' RACE reads again in MiXCR, with one record for every CDR3 protein. The table includes approximately 800,000 distinct CDR3 sequences, roughly 50% detected once. The sequenced sample consisted of blood. The receptors originated from an elderly man in good health. Both conserved end residues are part of each CDR3. A D gene is named only where the DNA matches it firmly. Rows may omit the clone size; those that give it use once, few, many or a size class.

NA,TRBJ2-2,16,NA,TRBV20-1,CSASPLANLNTGELFF,TGCAGTGCTAGTCCCCTAGCGAACCTGAACACCGGGGAGCTGTTTTTT
NA,TRBJ2-1,14,NA,TRBV6-5,CEKLGRGYYNEQFF,TGTGAGAAGCTGGGCAGGGGTTACTACAATGAGCAGTTCTTC
NA,TRBJ2-5,16,NA,TRBV27,CASSSLLRGYQETQYF,TGTGCCAGCAGTTCGCTTCTAAGGGGGTACCAAGAGACCCAGTACTTC
few,TRBJ2-3,17,TRBD2,TRBV7-9,CASSLSGTSPYTDTQYF,TGTGCCAGCAGCCTCTCCGGGACTAGCCCATACACAGATACGCAGTATTTT
NA,TRBJ2-7,13,NA,TRBV2,CASNGVRSGEQYF,TGTGCCAGCAATGGGGTCCGGTCCGGCGAGCAGTACTTC
NA,TRBJ2-1,18,TRBD2,TRBV5-6,CASILSGNKGRLTWEQFF,TGTGCCAGCATCCTTAGCGGGAATAAAGGAAGGCTAACTTGGGAGCAGTTCTTC
NA,TRBJ2-1,17,TRBD2,TRBV6-2/TRBV6-3,CASSYSEGGRIKNEQFF,TGTGCCAGCAGTTACTCGGAGGGCGGGAGAATCAAAAATGAGCAGTTCTTC
NA,TRBJ2-1,15,TRBD1,TRBV27,CASETGVGQNNEQFF,TGTGCCAGCGAGACAGGGGTAGGCCAGAACAATGAGCAGTTCTTC
NA,TRBJ1-1,15,TRBD1,TRBV5-1,CASSSEGQGNTEAFF,TGCGCCAGCAGCTCCGAGGGACAGGGCAACACTGAAGCTTTCTTT
NA,TRBJ2-7,14,NA,TRBV12-3/TRBV12-4,CASSHRPLAYEQYF,TGTGCCAGCAGTCACAGACCACTAGCCTACGAGCAGTACTTC
few,TRBJ2-7,18,TRBD2,TRBV11-2,CASSWGLAGGTGSYEQYF,TGTGCCAGCAGCTGGGGACTAGCGGGAGGAACAGGCTCCTACGAGCAGTACTTC
few,TRBJ1-2,15,TRBD1,TRBV11-1,CASSSGTGTNYGYTF,TGTGCCAGCAGCTCCGGGACAGGAACTAACTATGGCTACACCTTC
NA,TRBJ2-7,18,TRBD2,TRBV7-9,CASSSYSASGRAAYEQYF,TGTGCCAGCAGCTCATACTCCGCTAGCGGGAGGGCCGCCTACGAGCAGTACTTC
NA,TRBJ2-7,15,NA,TRBV20-1,CSARVGRASSYEQYF,TGCAGTGCTAGAGTAGGGCGGGCGAGCTCCTACGAGCAGTACTTC
NA,TRBJ1-5,16,NA,TRBV6-6,CASSYSDRSGGLVQHF,TGTGCCAGCAGTTACTCCGACAGGTCGGGGGGTCTTGTCCAGCATTTT
NA,TRBJ1-5,13,NA,TRBV29-1,CSVLDGSNQPQHF,TGCAGCGTTTTGGACGGTAGCAATCAGCCCCAGCATTTT